These 2 T cell receptor beta chains came from one sample sequenced in a study of blood T cell repertoires in COVID-19. Measured with immunoSEQ multiplex PCR; TCRdb has only the in-frame clones, and not every one. The sample comprises some 250,000 clones, more than 65% of which are singletons, and roughly 3.1% rests with the top ten. What was sequenced was peripheral blood. The receptors here all came from a woman between 18 and 30 years old with acute or convalescent COVID-19.

This chain links TRBV7-2 with TRBJ2-7; 9 bases map to TRBD1. The CDR3 has 15 residues. Germline V gene sequence: CDR1 SGHTA, CDR2 FQGNSA. With V trimmed by 1 base and J by 5 bases, 6 bases remained unmatched. The CDR3 loop reads CASSLVGTGIHEQYF. In nucleotides, the CDR3 is TGTGCCAGCAGCTTAGTCGGGACAGGGATCCACGAGCAGTACTTC.

This chain uses TRBV12-3 or TRBV12-4 with TRBJ2-7; the D gene is possibly TRBD2 (6 bases). The CDR3 runs to 12 residues. V shed 6 bases and J shed 3 bases, with 9 bases lying between them. CDR3 coding DNA: TGTGCCAGCAGATTTAGCGGCTACGAGCAGTACTTC. Its translation: CASRFSGYEQYF.